A single T cell receptor beta chain is shown here with its context. This sample is part of a study of T cells in Graves' hyperthyroidism and ophthalmopathy. TCR beta CDR3 sequences were amplified from RNA transcripts. The HTBI primer set served for first-round RT-PCR of the TCR CDR3. In TCRdb, the multiplex PCR reads were re-called with MiXCR into one record per CDR3 protein. The sample holds hundreds of thousands of distinct CDR3 sequences, less than 25% seen once. The CDR3 runs 13 residues. Germline loops: CDR1 SGHTA, CDR2 FQGTGA. V gave up 2 bases and J gave up 9 bases, with 8 bases separating them.

Sequencing was performed on blood. This chain joins TRBV7-3 and TRBJ1-6; D might be TRBD1 (5 bases). The receptor was isolated from a man aged 25 to 40 with Graves' ophthalmopathy. This CDR3 reads CASSLQGSSPLHF. The CDR3 DNA reads TGTGCCAGCAGCTTACAGGGATCTTCACCCCTCCACTTT.